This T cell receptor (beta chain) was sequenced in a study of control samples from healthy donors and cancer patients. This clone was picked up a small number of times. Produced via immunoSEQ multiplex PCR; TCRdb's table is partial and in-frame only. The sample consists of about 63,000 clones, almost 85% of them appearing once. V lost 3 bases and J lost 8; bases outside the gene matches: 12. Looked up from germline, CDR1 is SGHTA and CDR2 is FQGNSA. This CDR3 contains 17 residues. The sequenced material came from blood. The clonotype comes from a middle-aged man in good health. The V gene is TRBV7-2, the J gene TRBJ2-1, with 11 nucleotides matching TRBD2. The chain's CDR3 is CASSFGTSGLRGYEQFF. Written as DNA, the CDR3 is TGTGCCAGCAGCTTCGGGACTAGCGGTCTCAGGGGGTATGAGCAGTTCTTC.